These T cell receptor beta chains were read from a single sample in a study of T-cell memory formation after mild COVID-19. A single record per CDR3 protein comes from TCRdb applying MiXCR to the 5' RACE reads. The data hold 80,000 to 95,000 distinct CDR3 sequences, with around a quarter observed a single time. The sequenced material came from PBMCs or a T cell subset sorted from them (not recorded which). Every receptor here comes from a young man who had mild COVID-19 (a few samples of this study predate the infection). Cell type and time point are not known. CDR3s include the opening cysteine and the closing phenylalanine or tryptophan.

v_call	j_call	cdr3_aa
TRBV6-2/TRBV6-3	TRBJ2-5	CASSWVGETQYF
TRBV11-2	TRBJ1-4	CASSLFGEKLFF
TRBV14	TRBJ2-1	CASSTTIYSEQFF
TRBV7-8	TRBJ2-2	CASSLARDRLNRGELFF
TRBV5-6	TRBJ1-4	CASSLLQGAANEKLFF
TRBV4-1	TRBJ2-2	CASSQVSLLGGELFF
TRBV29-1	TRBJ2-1	CSVWRGNEQFF
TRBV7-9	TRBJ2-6	CASSFLVLAGANVLTF
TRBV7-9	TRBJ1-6	CASSETGGNSPLHF
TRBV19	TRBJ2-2	CASSMTENGELFF
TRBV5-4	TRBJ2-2	CASSFGGSGELFF
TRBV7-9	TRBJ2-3	CASSRDTQYF
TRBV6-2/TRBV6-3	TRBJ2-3	CASSGDRAVDTQYF
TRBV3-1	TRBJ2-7	CASSQGLAGEQYF
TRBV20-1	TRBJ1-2	CSARDRSSGLYGYTF
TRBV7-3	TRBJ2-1	CASSSPVNNEQFF
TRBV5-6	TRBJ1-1	CASSPTYSTEAFF
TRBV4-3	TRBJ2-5	CASSQELGPETQYF